What follows are 32 T cell receptor beta chains derived from one specimen sequenced in a study of CD8+CD57+ T cells in acquired aplastic anemia. Researchers used genomic DNA as the template to profile TCR beta VDJ and CDR3. TCRdb independently ran MiXCR on the reads; one entry per CDR3 protein. The data hold 350,000 to 450,000 distinct CDR3 sequences, with 55% to 70% observed a single time. Specimen: sorted CD4+, CD8+, or CD8+CD57+ T cells (not recorded which) from PBMCs. These receptor sequences come from a human donor in good health, serving as a control.

Concerning this clonotype: The junction differs from germline at one of its ends, possibly a read error. The chain couples TRBV7-2 to TRBJ1-6; possible D gene TRBD1, 5 bases. The CDR3 runs 14 residues. Germline CDR1 is SGHTA and CDR2 is FQGNSA. The CDR3 DNA reads as TGTGCCAGCAGCTTCAGGGAATACAATTCACCCCTCGGCTTT. It yields the protein CASSFREYNSPLGF. The full variable domain, rest sourced from reference TRBV7-2 and TRBJ1-6, is GAGVSQSPSNKVTEKGKDVELRCDPISGHTALYWYRQSLGQGLEFLIYFQGNSAPDKSGLPSDRFSAERTGGSVSTLTIQRTQQEDSAVYLCASSFREYNSPLGFGNGTRLTVT.

Turning to this clonotype: The junction shows a germline mismatch at one end, possibly a read error. J is TRBJ1-2 and V is TRBV9; 9 nucleotides line up with TRBD1. The CDR3 spans 13 residues. CDR1 and CDR2 (germline): SGDLS, YYNGEE. The CDR3 sequence: CASSVQGALGYTF. The DNA of the CDR3 is TGCGCCAGCAGCGTACAGGGGGCGCTTGGCTACACCTTC.

There are many counts of this clonotype. The chain couples TRBV19 to TRBJ1-1; TRBD1 is a possible D gene (6 bases). Germline assignment: CDR1 LNHDA and CDR2 SQIVND (reference sequence). This CDR3 is built from 14 residues. Trimming cost V 7 bases and J 6 bases, with 18 bases left between them. CDR3 nucleotide sequence: TGTGCCAGTATACCTCAGGGGCCGCTCCCTGAAGCTTTCTTT. Translating it yields CASIPQGPLPEAFF. The entire variable domain, with the rest obtained from reference TRBV19 and TRBJ1-1, is as follows: DGGITQSPKYLFRKEGQNVTLSCEQNLNHDAMYWYRQDPGQGLRLIYYSQIVNDFQKGDIAEGYSVSREKKESFPLTVTSAQKNPTAFYLCASIPQGPLPEAFFGQGTRLTVV.

Note on this clonotype: Because the CDR3's place on the DNA is in doubt, the DNA is left out and the CDR3 is given as listed by TCRdb. The genes are TRBV7-8 and TRBJ1-2. The CDR3 is made up of 14 amino acids, end residues included. Per the germline V gene, CDR1 is SGHVS and CDR2 is FQNEAQ. CDR3 region: CASSLKAAYGYTFF.

This clonotype has only one observation. The rearrangement uses TRBV11-2 and TRBJ2-7; D may be TRBD2 (5 bases). Trimming removed 6 bases at V and 1 base at J, with 16 bases between. Germline loops: CDR1 SGHAT, CDR2 FQNNGV. The CDR3 consists of 15 residues. CDR3 in amino acids: CASRKPRRSSYEQYF. DNA of the CDR3: TGTGCCAGCAGAAAGCCCAGGAGGAGTTCCTACGAGCAGTACTTC.

The chain combines TRBV7-2 with TRBJ2-2; no firm D call. The CDR3 sequence is 14 residues long. Germline assignment: CDR1 SGHTA and CDR2 FQGNSA. Trimming removed 7 bases from V and 15 bases from J, with 24 bases in between. CDR3 DNA sequence: TGTGCCAGCACGGCGTCCAGGATCAACGAGCAGTTGTTTTTT. It is translated as CASTASRINEQLFF.

The chain employs TRBV29-1 and TRBJ1-2; no clear D gene. CDR3 length: 13 residues. V was clipped by 4 bases and J by 0 bases, with 9 bases between them. The germline V gene encodes CDR1 SQVTM and CDR2 ANQGSEA. The CDR3 DNA follows: TGCAGCGTTGGGGATAAAGCTAACTATGGCTACACCTTC. Protein sequence: CSVGDKANYGYTF. Based on the CDR3 plus reference TRBV29-1 and TRBJ1-2, the full variable domain is SAVISQKPSRDICQRGTSLTIQCQVDSQVTMMFWYRQQPGQSLTLIATANQGSEATYESGFVIDKFPISRPNLTFSTLTVSNMSPEDSSIYLCSVGDKANYGYTFGSGTRLTVV.

The chain has TRBV20-1 and TRBJ2-5; D might be TRBD2 (6 bases). Trimming took off 1 base at V and 3 bases at J, with 6 bases between the two ends. Germline assignment: CDR1 DFQATT and CDR2 SNEGSKA (reference sequence). This CDR3 spans 12 amino acids. The CDR3 sequence is CSARAGEETQYF. CDR3 DNA: TGCAGTGCTAGAGCGGGAGAAGAGACCCAGTACTTC.

This clonotype was seen at least ten times. This chain connects TRBV6-5 to TRBJ1-2, with D tentatively TRBD1 (5 bases). CDR1 is MNHEY and CDR2 is SVGAGI in the germline V gene. Trimming took 0 bases from V and 4 from J, leaving 15 bases between them. The CDR3 is 16 residues long. CDR3 sequence reads: CASSYSFNGGSYGYTF. The CDR3 DNA is TGTGCCAGCAGTTACTCATTTAACGGGGGTTCCTATGGCTACACCTTC.

This clonotype has ten or more counts. V gene TRBV9 combines with J gene TRBJ1-3, with 8 bases identical to TRBD1. V lost 0 bases to trimming and J lost 4 bases; unmatched junction nucleotides: 0. The CDR3 spans 14 residues. The germline gives CDR1 SGDLS, CDR2 YYNGEE. CDR3 bases: TGTGCCAGCAGCGTAGCAGGGGGCGGAAACACCATATATTTT. It is translated as CASSVAGGGNTIYF.

This clonotype came up a few times. This sequence joins TRBV20-1 and TRBJ2-1, with 8 bases that match TRBD1. The length of the CDR3 is 13 residues. Germline CDR1 and CDR2: DFQATT and SNEGSKA (reference sequence). Trimming took 3 bases from V and 7 from J; bases not matched to a gene: 5. CDR3 coding DNA: TGCAGTGCTAGCCGGACAGGGCGAAATGAGCAGTTCTTC. Its protein product is CSASRTGRNEQFF.

The V call is TRBV5-4, the J call TRBJ2-7, with D tentatively TRBD2 (5 bases). Between the trimmed V and J ends, which lost 4 bases and 3 bases, there was a span of 14 bases. CDR1 and CDR2 from the germline V gene are SGHNT and YYREEE (reference sequence). This CDR3 spans 14 amino acids. Here the CDR3 reads CASSHPSGIYEQYF. CDR3 in DNA: TGTGCCAGCAGCCACCCTTCGGGGATCTACGAGCAGTACTTC.

The chain has TRBV20-1 and TRBJ2-3, with a tentative D call TRBD2 (7 bases). CDR3 size: 14 residues. CDR1 and CDR2 from the germline V gene are DFQATT and SNEGSKA (reference sequence). Between the trimmed V and J ends, which lost 8 bases and 6 bases, there was a span of 21 bases. CDR3 loop: CSTGGQGGTDTQYF. The DNA for the CDR3 is TGCAGTACCGGGGGGCAAGGGGGGACCGATACGCAGTATTTT.

A word on this clonotype: The CDR3 does not close with the conserved phenylalanine or tryptophan, likely indicating a read error. The DNA is omitted, as the CDR3 cannot be located on it reliably, and the CDR3 follows TCRdb's listing. The chain combines TRBV2 with TRBJ1-2; TRBD1, the D gene given by the table, was not confirmed from the DNA. The CDR3 totals 14 residues, both ends included. Germline V CDR1 and CDR2: SNHLY, FYNNEI. CDR3 sequence reads: CASSTTAGTSDGTL.

This clonotype was found many times. The chain's CDR3 is CASSSLPQLNTFNEQFF. The CDR3 region has the DNA TGCGCCAGCAGCTCCCTCCCACAGTTAAATACGTTCAATGAGCAGTTCTTC. The genes are TRBV4-3 and TRBJ2-1, with D unclear. V shed 5 bases and J shed 6 bases, with 23 bases lying between them. This CDR3 spans 17 amino acids. Germline V lookup: CDR1 LGHNA, CDR2 YSLEER.

This clonotype occurred a few times. V gene TRBV6-5 combines with J gene TRBJ1-1; D remains ambiguous. The germline V gene has CDR1 MNHEY and CDR2 SVGAGI. V lost 7 bases and J 2 bases, leaving 11 bases between the germline ends. The CDR3 consists of 13 residues. The CDR3 DNA is TGTGCCAGCACCCAAGGAGGCAACACTGAAGCTTTCTTT. Its protein is CASTQGGNTEAFF.

This clonotype turned up a few times. This may stem from a read error, because a much larger clone lies one nucleotide away. The chain recombines TRBV12-3 or TRBV12-4 with TRBJ1-5; D remains ambiguous. Trimming left V 2 bases short and J 14 bases short, with 16 bases between. The CDR3 contains 13 residues. CDR3 coding DNA: TGTGCCAGCAGTTTACGGGGAGACGGTGGGAAGCATTTT. This encodes CASSLRGDGGKHF.

V usage is TRBV5-5 and J usage is TRBJ1-1; D might be TRBD1 (5 bases). The germline CDR1 and CDR2 sequences are SGHKS and YYEKEE (reference sequence). Deletions cut 4 bases from V and 5 bases from J, with 15 bases between. The CDR3 length is 14 residues. The chain's CDR3 is CASSPGHGGTEAFF. The CDR3 DNA is TGTGCCAGCAGCCCGGGGCACGGAGGGACTGAAGCTTTCTTT.

A word on this clonotype: A read error may produce the germline difference seen at one junction end. The V call is TRBV9, the J call TRBJ1-6; D not certain. The germline CDR1 and CDR2 sequences are SGDLS and YYNGEE. The CDR3 sequence is 13 residues long. CDR3 sequence reads: CASSISTGNTEAF. In nucleotides, the CDR3 is TGTGCCAGCAGCATCTCGACGGGGAACACTGAAGCTTTT.

This clonotype has just one count. The chain uses TRBV7-3 and TRBJ2-6; no clear D. Trimming pared 5 bases from V and 0 bases from J, leaving 8 bases between. The CDR3 is 15 residues long. Germline loops: CDR1 SGHTA, CDR2 FQGTGA. CDR3 sequence: CASSPTNSGANVLTF. The CDR3 coding sequence is TGTGCCAGCAGCCCGACGAACTCTGGGGCCAACGTCCTGACTTTC.

CDR3 DNA sequence: TGCAGTGCTAGAAGGGACAGTAGGGCTAAACTGTTTTTT. It encodes CSARRDSRAKLFF. J is TRBJ1-4 and V is TRBV20-1, with 7 bases fitting TRBD1. Germline lookup yields CDR1 DFQATT and CDR2 SNEGSKA (reference sequence). The CDR3 extends over 13 amino acids. Trimming took 2 bases from V and 11 from J; bases not matched to a gene: 8.

This clonotype has just one count. The V call is TRBV12-3 or TRBV12-4, the J call TRBJ2-7; TRBD1 or TRBD2 may be the D gene (5 bases each). The CDR3 covers 17 residues. V was trimmed by 8 bases and J by 1 base, leaving 24 bases between them. As DNA, the CDR3 is TGTGCCAGCCCGGGAAGGGAACCAGGGTTTCGATCCTACGAGCAGTACTTC. It encodes CASPGREPGFRSYEQYF.

On this clonotype: Germline and junction disagree at one end, which may indicate a read error. The chain joins TRBV2 to TRBJ2-1; D possibly corresponds to TRBD2 (6 bases). Germline CDR1 is SNHLY and CDR2 is FYNNEI. CDR3 length equals 15 residues. The CDR3 here is CASSRRGGITGEQFF. CDR3 sequence (DNA): TGTGCCAGCAGCCGGCGGGGTGGGATCACCGGGGAGCAGTTCTTT. Full variable domain (outside the CDR3, taken from reference TRBV2 and TRBJ2-1): EPEVTQTPSHQVTQMGQEVILRCVPISNHLYFYWYRQILGQKVEFLVSFYNNEISEKSEIFDDQFSVERPDGSNFTLKIRSTKLEDSAMYFCASSRRGGITGEQFFGPGTRLTVL.

The rearrangement joins TRBV5-6 to TRBJ2-6; D unclear. CDR1 and CDR2 from the germline V gene are SGHDT and YYEEEE. There are 16 residues in the CDR3. V was cut by 0 bases and J by 2 bases, with 9 bases left in between. The DNA for the CDR3 is TGTGCCAGCAGCTTGGGTCCTCAGGCTGGGGCCAACGTCCTGACTTTC. Encoded protein: CASSLGPQAGANVLTF.

The chain carries TRBV5-1 and TRBJ2-7; maybe TRBD1 (7 bases). The CDR3 covers 14 residues. The V and J ends lost 6 bases and 3 bases respectively, with 16 bases between them. Germline V CDR1 and CDR2: SGHRS, YFSETQ. The CDR3 bases are TGCGCCAGCACCCAGGGGGGCTCCGTCTACGAGCAGTACTTC. Protein product: CASTQGGSVYEQYF.

The rearrangement links TRBV20-1 to TRBJ1-5; possibly TRBD1 for D (5 bases). There are 13 residues in the CDR3. The germline gives CDR1 DFQATT, CDR2 SNEGSKA (reference sequence). CDR3 in DNA: TGCAGCGTTGAAGAATTTAGGGGTGCGGCCCAGCATTTT. The encoded protein is CSVEEFRGAAQHF.

This clonotype was seen only once. Germline is not matched at one junction end, which may reflect a read error. The J gene is TRBJ2-5, the V gene TRBV7-4, with 11 bases aligning to TRBD1. Germline assignment: CDR1 SGHVT and CDR2 SQSDAQ. The CDR3 runs to 15 residues. The chain's CDR3 is CASSQGQGAWETKYF. CDR3 DNA: TGCGCCAGCAGCCAAGGACAGGGGGCCTGGGAGACAAAGTACTTC.

The table lists this clonotype with a few counts. V and J are TRBV9 and TRBJ1-3, with D possibly matching TRBD1 (6 bases). The V end was cut by 0 bases, the J end by 7 bases, with 8 bases between. The CDR3 consists of 13 residues. Germline CDR1 SGDLS, CDR2 YYNGEE. CDR3 in amino acids: CASSVERGNTIYF. For the CDR3, the DNA is TGTGCCAGCAGCGTAGAAAGGGGGAACACCATATATTTT.

The chain combines TRBV7-2 with TRBJ2-7, with D uncertain. This CDR3 spans 15 amino acids. The V end lost 3 bases, the J end lost 2 bases, and 14 bases lay between the germline ends. Germline lookup yields CDR1 SGHTA and CDR2 FQGNSA. The DNA for the CDR3 is TGTGCCAGCAGCTTTAGTCCACAGAGCCCCTACGAGCAGTACTTC. Translated: CASSFSPQSPYEQYF. The complete variable domain, with remaining parts taken from reference TRBV7-2 and TRBJ2-7, reads GAGVSQSPSNKVTEKGKDVELRCDPISGHTALYWYRQSLGQGLEFLIYFQGNSAPDKSGLPSDRFSAERTGGSVSTLTIQRTQQEDSAVYLCASSFSPQSPYEQYFGPGTRLTVT.

The chain employs TRBV7-9 and TRBJ1-5, with unresolved D. Trimming took off 5 bases at V and 15 bases at J, with 26 bases between the two ends. The CDR3 sequence is 15 residues long. Germline values: CDR1 SEHNR, CDR2 FQNEAQ (reference sequence). CDR3 in DNA: TGTGCCAGCAGCCGAGTGACGGATGAGCAGCACTTCGGGCATTTT. As protein: CASSRVTDEQHFGHF.

This clonotype was picked up many times. V is TRBV5-1 and J is TRBJ2-1, with 11 nucleotides matching TRBD2. Germline trimming cut 0 bases from V and 7 bases from J; bases unmatched to any gene: 6. This CDR3 has 16 residues. CDR1 and CDR2 from the germline V gene are SGHRS and YFSETQ. CDR3 region: CASSLEASGGYNEQFF. The DNA for the CDR3 is TGCGCCAGCAGCTTGGAAGCTAGCGGGGGGTATAATGAGCAGTTCTTC.

Concerning this clonotype: This is likely a read error, given that the CDR3 carries no conserved phenylalanine or tryptophan at its end. The chain employs TRBV25-1 and TRBJ2-5; weak D call: TRBD2 (6 bases). This CDR3 has 14 residues. Germline V gene lookup returns CDR1 MGHDK and CDR2 SYGVNS. V lost 6 bases to trimming and J lost 4 bases, with 15 bases between them. CDR3 protein: CASSRNGGIETQYS. CDR3 sequence (DNA): TGTGCCAGCAGCCGCAACGGCGGGATAGAGACCCAGTACTCC.